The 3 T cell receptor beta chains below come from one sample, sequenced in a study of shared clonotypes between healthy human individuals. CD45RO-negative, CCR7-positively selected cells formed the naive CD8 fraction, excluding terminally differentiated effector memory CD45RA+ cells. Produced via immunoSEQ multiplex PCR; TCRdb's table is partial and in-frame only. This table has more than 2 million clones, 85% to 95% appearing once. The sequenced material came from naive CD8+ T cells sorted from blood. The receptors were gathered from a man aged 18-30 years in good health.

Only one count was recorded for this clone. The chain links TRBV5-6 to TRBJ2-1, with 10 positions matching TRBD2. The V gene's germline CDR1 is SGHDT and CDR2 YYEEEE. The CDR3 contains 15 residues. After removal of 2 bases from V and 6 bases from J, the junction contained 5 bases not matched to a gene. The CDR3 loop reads CASSFQAGGFNEQFF. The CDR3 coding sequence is TGTGCCAGCAGCTTCCAAGCGGGGGGGTTCAATGAGCAGTTCTTC. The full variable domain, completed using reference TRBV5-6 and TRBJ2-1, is DAGVTQSPTHLIKTRGQQVTLRCSPKSGHDTVSWYQQALGQGPQFIFQYYEEEERQRGNFPDRFSGHQFPNYSSELNVNALLLGDSALYLCASSFQAGGFNEQFFGPGTRLTVL.

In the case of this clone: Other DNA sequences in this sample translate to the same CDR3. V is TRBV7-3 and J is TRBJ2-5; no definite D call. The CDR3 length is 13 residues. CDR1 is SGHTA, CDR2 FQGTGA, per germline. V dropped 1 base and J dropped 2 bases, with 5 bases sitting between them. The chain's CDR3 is CASSLSQQETQYF. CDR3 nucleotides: TGTGCCAGCAGCTTAAGTCAACAAGAGACCCAGTACTTC.

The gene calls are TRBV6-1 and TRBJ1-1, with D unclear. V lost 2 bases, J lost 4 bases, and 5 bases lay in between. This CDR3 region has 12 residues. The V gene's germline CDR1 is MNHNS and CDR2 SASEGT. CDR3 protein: CASSEPGTEAFF. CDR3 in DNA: TGTGCCAGCAGTGAACCAGGCACTGAAGCTTTCTTT.